The rows below give T cell receptor beta chains drawn from one sample of a study of beta chain features in type 1 diabetes. The repertoire was sequenced with immunoSEQ multiplex PCR; TCRdb's copy has only in-frame clones and lacks some. The table has about 130,000 clones, 9% seen once. The sequencing sample was made of central memory CD4+ T cells from blood. Receptors were obtained from a man between 25 and 39 years old with type 1 diabetes. Both conserved end residues are part of each CDR3. Fields, in order: clone size, V gene, D gene, J gene, CDR3 protein, CDR3 DNA. D genes are given only for firm matches. Expanded clones get a size class; other rows say once, few or many, or leave the size out.

>few|TRBV9|-|TRBJ1-1
CASSARSGNTEAFF
TGTGCCAGCAGTGCCAGAAGTGGGAACACTGAAGCTTTCTTT
>many|TRBV30|-|TRBJ2-7
CAWSGTSWGGTYEQYF
TGTGCCTGGAGTGGCACGAGCTGGGGGGGCACCTACGAGCAGTACTTC
>few|TRBV15|-|TRBJ1-4
CATSGGSGRSEKLFF
TGTGCCACCAGCGGGGGGAGCGGACGGTCAGAAAAACTGTTTTTT
>-|TRBV2|-|TRBJ1-5
CASSGDGGYNQPQHF
TGTGCCAGCAGCGGCGATGGAGGCTATAATCAGCCCCAGCATTTT
>-|TRBV2|TRBD1|TRBJ1-4
CASRVRGGIEKLFF
TGTGCCAGCAGAGTGAGAGGGGGCATTGAAAAACTGTTTTTT
>few|TRBV5-1|TRBD2|TRBJ2-5
CASGPLAGGQETQYF
TGCGCCAGCGGACCTCTAGCGGGGGGGCAAGAGACCCAGTACTTC
>few|TRBV7-8|TRBD2|TRBJ2-1
CASSLVSSGGSYNEQFF
TGTGCCAGCAGCTTAGTCTCTAGCGGGGGGTCCTACAATGAGCAGTTCTTC
>-|TRBV7-6|-|TRBJ2-4
CASSYNRARGKNIQYF
TGTGCCAGCAGCTATAACAGGGCTAGAGGCAAAAACATTCAGTACTTC
>few|TRBV2|TRBD2|TRBJ2-3
CASSLETSGGNTDTQYF
TGTGCCAGCAGCTTAGAGACTAGCGGGGGGAACACAGATACGCAGTATTTT
>-|TRBV5-4|TRBD1|TRBJ2-3
CASSPTGVTNTQYF
TGTGCCAGCAGCCCAACAGGGGTCACAAATACGCAGTATTTT